The present T cell receptor (beta chain) was sequenced within a study of Graves' ophthalmopathy and Graves' hyperthyroidism. Clinicians made diagnoses from clinical symptoms, serum thyroxine, TRAb, thyroid ultrasound and orbital computed tomography. As the starting material, more than 8 ml of fresh peripheral blood yielded the PBMCs. The CDR3 runs 14 residues. Per the germline V gene, CDR1 is PRHDT and CDR2 is FYEKMQ (reference sequence). V lost 0 bases, J lost 8 bases, and 10 bases lay in between. This clonotype was found many times. The antigen remains undetermined. Transcripts of RNA were the source for amplifying TCR beta CDR3 regions. A first-round RT-PCR used HTBI primers, followed by a second-round multiplex PCR. TCRdb reprocessed the multiplex PCR reads via MiXCR and lists one record per CDR3 protein. The sample records more than 550,000 distinct CDR3 sequences, roughly 39% being singletons.

Regarding the study as a whole: The majority of expanded thyroid clonotypes above 0.001 frequency also occurred in blood.

The sample taken for sequencing was peripheral blood. This TCR was recovered from an adult man with Graves' ophthalmopathy. The V gene is TRBV13, the J gene TRBJ1-4; D unresolved. The CDR3 protein is CASSLGRLNEKLFF. DNA of the CDR3: TGTGCCAGCAGCTTAGGCAGGCTGAACGAAAAACTGTTTTTT. Supplemented by reference TRBV13 and TRBJ1-4, the full variable domain reads AAGVIQSPRHLIKEKRETATLKCYPIPRHDTVYWYQQGPGQDPQFLISFYEKMQSDKGSIPDRFSAQQFSDYHSELNMSSLELGDSALYFCASSLGRLNEKLFFGSGTQLSVL.